The following is a T cell receptor beta chain sequence with its context. Primers: 60 Vbeta forward and 13 Jbeta reverse. Repertoires were generated with immunoSEQ multiplex PCR, while TCRdb's copy carries only in-frame clones and drops some. Altogether some 190,000 clones are present, 76% being singletons, with the ten largest covering under 2.5%. This sample stems from a study of cytomegalovirus exposure and HLA in healthy donors. The germline V gene encodes CDR1 SEHNR and CDR2 FQNEAQ (reference sequence). This CDR3 spans 15 amino acids. V shed 5 bases and J 4 bases; nucleotides not matched to a gene: 2.

The chain is built from TRBV7-9 and TRBJ2-1; 13 bases agree with TRBD2. The clonotype comes from a woman in her thirties in good health and CMV-seropositive. Sequencing used PBMCs. The CDR3 loop is CASSLTSGGYNEQFF. The CDR3 DNA reads TGTGCCAGCAGCCTGACTAGCGGGGGGTACAATGAGCAGTTCTTC. Drawing the rest from reference TRBV7-9 and TRBJ2-1, the complete variable domain is DTGVSQNPRHKITKRGQNVTFRCDPISEHNRLYWYRQTLGQGPEFLTYFQNEAQLEKSRLLSDRFSAERPKGSFSTLEIQRTEQGDSAMYLCASSLTSGGYNEQFFGPGTRLTVL.